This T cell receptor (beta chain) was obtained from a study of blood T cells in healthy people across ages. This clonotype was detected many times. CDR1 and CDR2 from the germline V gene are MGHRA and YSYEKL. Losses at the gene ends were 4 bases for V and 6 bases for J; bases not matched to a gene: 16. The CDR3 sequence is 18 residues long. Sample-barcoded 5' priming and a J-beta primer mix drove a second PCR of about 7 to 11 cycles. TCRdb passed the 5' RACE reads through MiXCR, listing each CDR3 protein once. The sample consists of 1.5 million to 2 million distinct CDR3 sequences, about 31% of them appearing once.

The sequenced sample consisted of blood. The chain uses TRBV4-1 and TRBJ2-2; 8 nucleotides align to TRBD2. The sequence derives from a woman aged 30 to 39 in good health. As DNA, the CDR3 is TGCGCCAGCAGCCTATTCGTAGGGGCGGGGGGCGCCGCCGGGGAGCTGTTTTTT. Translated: CASSLFVGAGGAAGELFF.